The 21 T cell receptor beta chains given below trace back to one sample, sequenced in a study of regulatory T cells in long-lasting Graves disease. The time point denotes: persistent/refractory GD, antithyroid drugs over 5 years with positive TRAb. Following extraction of RNA from PBMCs, that RNA was used to make the TCR library. Researchers made TCR beta libraries by using iRepertoire HTBI primers and running Arm-PCR on CDR3 regions. TCRdb independently ran MiXCR on the multiplex PCR reads; one entry per CDR3 protein. Here the sample spans fewer than 450,000 distinct CDR3 sequences, around 21% being singletons. This sample comprised peripheral blood mononuclear cells (PBMCs), obtained when the disease was refractory, from a patient treated with antithyroid drugs. The receptors shown here come from a female donor with Graves disease.

V gene TRBV25-1 combines with J gene TRBJ2-2, with D perhaps TRBD1 or TRBD2 (5 bases each). Trimming shortened V by 4 bases and J by 6 bases, and 9 bases separated the two germline ends. The CDR3 runs 13 residues. From germline, CDR1 is MGHDK and CDR2 SYGVNS. This CDR3 reads CASSGGDSGELFF. The CDR3 DNA reads TGTGCCAGCAGTGGAGGGGATTCCGGGGAGCTGTTTTTT.

This clonotype has ten or more counts. The chain combines TRBV12-5 with TRBJ2-5, with TRBD2 matching 10 bases. The V and J ends lost 6 bases and 3 bases, in that order; junction bases with no gene match: 4. The CDR3 consists of 14 residues. From germline, CDR1 is LGHNT and CDR2 FRNRAP. The CDR3 DNA reads TGTGCTAGTGGCCGAAGCGGGAGGGAAGAGACCCAGTACTTC. It yields the protein CASGRSGREETQYF.

This clonotype was seen more than once but under ten times. The chain has TRBV5-4 and TRBJ2-5; 7 positions match TRBD1. V lost 4 bases to trimming and J lost 5 bases; unmatched junction nucleotides: 8. CDR3 length equals 14 residues. Germline CDR1 reads SGHNT; CDR2 reads YYREEE (reference sequence). The CDR3 here is CASSPETGSETQYF. Written as DNA, the CDR3 is TGTGCCAGCAGCCCCGAGACAGGGTCGGAGACCCAGTACTTC.

Only a few counts were recorded for this clonotype. The chain is built from TRBV28 and TRBJ1-1; TRBD1 agrees at 7 bases. V was clipped by 10 bases and J by 4 bases; unmatched bases: 9. This CDR3 has 13 residues. Germline V lookup: CDR1 MDHEN, CDR2 SYDVKM. The CDR3, as DNA: TGTGCCACCGGTACAGGGGTCTCCACTGAAGCTTTCTTT. It is translated as CATGTGVSTEAFF. The full variable domain, with the rest looked up from reference TRBV28 and TRBJ1-1, is DVKVTQSSRYLVKRTGEKVFLECVQDMDHENMFWYRQDPGLGLRLIYFSYDVKMKEKGDIPEGYSVSREKKERFSLILESASTNQTSMYLCATGTGVSTEAFFGQGTRLTVV.

This clonotype was seen repeatedly, ten times or more. The V gene is TRBV3-1, the J gene TRBJ2-7, with TRBD2 matching over 7 bases. Germline assignment: CDR1 LGHDT and CDR2 YNNKEL (reference sequence). The CDR3 has 15 amino acids. The V and J ends lost 6 bases and 7 bases, in that order; junction bases with no gene match: 15. The CDR3, as DNA: TGTGCCAGCAGTCAAAATCTAGCGGAGGCTTATGAGCAGTACTTC. Its translation: CASSQNLAEAYEQYF.

This clonotype was detected only a few times. The genes are TRBV5-1 and TRBJ1-2; TRBD1 matches at 11 bases. The junction had 6 bases not matched to a gene; V was cut back by 2 bases and J by 6 bases. Germline-derived CDR1 and CDR2 are SGHRS and YFSETQ. The CDR3 runs 15 residues. The CDR3 region is CASSFAGTGGNGYTF. The CDR3 bases are TGCGCCAGCAGCTTCGCCGGGACAGGGGGAAATGGCTACACCTTC. The full variable domain, completed using reference TRBV5-1 and TRBJ1-2, is KAGVTQTPRYLIKTRGQQVTLSCSPISGHRSVSWYQQTPGQGLQFLFEYFSETQRNKGNFPGRFSGRQFSNSRSEMNVSTLELGDSALYLCASSFAGTGGNGYTFGSGTRLTVV.

A few counts support this clonotype. V usage is TRBV19 and J usage is TRBJ1-5, with 7 bases matching TRBD1. Germline CDR1 reads LNHDA; CDR2 reads SQIVND (reference sequence). The CDR3 contains 15 residues. The ends lost 7 bases at V and 0 bases at J; junction bases unmatched: 6. CDR3 sequence (DNA): TGTGCCAGTAAGGGACAGACTTATAGCAATCAGCCCCAGCATTTT. Translating it yields CASKGQTYSNQPQHF.

This clonotype came up many times. The rearrangement joins TRBV28 to TRBJ2-7; 7 bases are shared with TRBD1. Germline CDR1 reads MDHEN; CDR2 reads SYDVKM. V gave up 7 bases and J gave up 1 base; unmatched junction bases: 10. The CDR3 sequence is 15 residues long. The CDR3 nucleotides read TGTGCCAGCACCCCGTTGACAGGGTCTTCCTACGAGCAGTACTTC. Translating it yields CASTPLTGSSYEQYF.

The chain links TRBV11-1 to TRBJ2-4; 7 nucleotides match TRBD1. V gave up 4 bases and J gave up 5 bases; unmatched junction bases: 17. CDR1 is SGHAT and CDR2 is FQDESV in the germline V gene (reference sequence). The CDR3 loop spans 18 amino acids. The CDR3 sequence: CASSSPRGQAGWENIQYF. The CDR3 coding sequence is TGTGCCAGCAGCTCCCCCCGCGGACAGGCAGGTTGGGAAAACATTCAGTACTTC.

The chain uses TRBV6-1 and TRBJ1-1; 8 bases fit TRBD1. CDR1 MNHNS and CDR2 SASEGT come from the germline V gene. With 10 bases clipped from V and 3 bases from J, the junction kept 10 bases outside the gene matches. The CDR3 covers 14 residues. The CDR3: CATTRTGKDTEAFF. The CDR3, as DNA: TGTGCCACGACCAGGACAGGGAAAGACACTGAAGCTTTCTTT.

The V and J genes are TRBV20-1 and TRBJ1-2; D is possibly TRBD1 (5 bases). The CDR3 totals 13 residues. CDR1 and CDR2 (germline): DFQATT, SNEGSKA (reference sequence). V lost 3 bases and J lost 0, with 8 bases in between. CDR3 sequence (DNA): TGCAGTGCTAGCGGGGCCCCTAACTATGGCTACACCTTC. Protein product: CSASGAPNYGYTF.

CDR3 nucleotide sequence: TGTGCCACCTCCTACGGACCGAATCAGCCCCAGCATTTT. This gives the protein CATSYGPNQPQHF. The chain links TRBV24-1 to TRBJ1-5; D is unresolved. This CDR3 is 13 amino acids long. Looked up from germline, CDR1 is KGHDR and CDR2 is SFDVKD. The V end was cut by 9 bases, the J end by 4 bases, with 12 bases between.

This clonotype was observed at least ten times. This chain uses TRBV5-1 with TRBJ2-7; 7 bases match TRBD2. The CDR3 extends over 16 amino acids. V shed 0 bases and J 0 bases; nucleotides not matched to a gene: 6. Germline assignment: CDR1 SGHRS and CDR2 YFSETQ. The CDR3 DNA reads as TGCGCCAGCAGCTTGGTTAGCGGGCACCCCTCCTACGAGCAGTACTTC. The encoded protein is CASSLVSGHPSYEQYF.

This clonotype appeared many times. This rearrangement joins TRBV7-8 to TRBJ2-7; D is perhaps TRBD1 (5 bases). The V gene lost 1 base and the J gene lost 2 bases, with 12 bases spanning the gap. In germline, CDR1 is SGHVS, CDR2 FQNEAQ. CDR3 size: 15 residues. CDR3 nucleotide sequence: TGTGCCAGCAGCTTAGTTCTGACAGACACCTACGAGCAGTACTTC. Translation gives CASSLVLTDTYEQYF.

This clonotype showed up many times. This chain links TRBV28 with TRBJ2-5; D not certain. V lost 6 bases to trimming and J lost 7 bases, with 15 bases between them. The CDR3 runs to 13 residues. Germline V gives CDR1 MDHEN, CDR2 SYDVKM. DNA of the CDR3: TGTGCCAGCAGCCTTCTTGGGCCTGGGACCCAGTACTTC. It codes for CASSLLGPGTQYF.

This clonotype was observed a handful of times. The chain recombines TRBV28 with TRBJ1-1, with D uncertain. The CDR3 contains 13 residues. V lost 7 bases, J lost 4 bases, and 13 bases lay in between. Germline CDR1 and CDR2: MDHEN and SYDVKM. This CDR3 is CASTIGGGTEAFF. The CDR3 DNA reads as TGTGCCAGCACCATTGGTGGTGGCACTGAAGCTTTCTTT.

This clonotype has a count of ten or more. The chain couples TRBV12-3 or TRBV12-4 to TRBJ2-7; D is perhaps TRBD1 (6 bases). Trimming stripped 8 bases from V and 5 bases from J, with 16 bases between. The CDR3 spans 13 residues. CDR3 sequence: CASSSTGFDEQYF. CDR3 in DNA: TGTGCCAGCTCCTCCACAGGGTTCGACGAGCAGTACTTC.

This clonotype was counted ten times or more. The CDR3 nucleotides are TGTGCCAGCAGTTTATCGGGGGGAAAACTGTTTTTT. Its translation: CASSLSGGKLFF. The V and J genes are TRBV28 and TRBJ1-4; the D gene is possibly TRBD1 (5 bases). This CDR3 is 12 amino acids long. V was cut by 1 base and J by 10 bases, with 7 bases left in between. The germline V gene encodes CDR1 MDHEN and CDR2 SYDVKM.

Only a few counts were recorded for this clonotype. This chain uses TRBV10-3 with TRBJ2-7; D ambiguous. CDR3 length: 13 amino acids. V was shortened by 6 bases and J by 0 bases, with 9 bases between the two germline ends. CDR1 is ENHRY and CDR2 is SYGVKD in the germline V gene. CDR3 loop: CAISPLSSYEQYF. In DNA form, the CDR3 reads TGTGCCATCAGCCCCCTGAGCTCCTACGAGCAGTACTTC.

This clonotype was seen only a few times. The chain carries TRBV7-9 and TRBJ1-2; a possible D gene is TRBD1 (6 bases). The CDR3 runs to 13 residues. The germline V and J ends were trimmed by 4 bases and 5 bases, with 11 bases remaining between them. Germline assignment: CDR1 SEHNR and CDR2 FQNEAQ (reference sequence). Written as DNA, the CDR3 is TGTGCCAGCAGCTCTACAGGGCAATATGGCTACACCTTC. Translating it yields CASSSTGQYGYTF.

This chain connects TRBV29-1 to TRBJ1-2; D is unresolved. The CDR3 runs 14 residues. CDR1 and CDR2 (germline): SQVTM, ANQGSEA. V shed 2 bases and J shed 4 bases, with 14 bases lying between them. The CDR3 DNA is TGCAGCGTTGAATCAACGCTAAGTTCCTATGGCTACACCTTC. Protein: CSVESTLSSYGYTF.